This TCR beta chain was identified during a study of blood T cell repertoires in COVID-19. Background on the study: PBMCs, B-cell-depleted T cells, or T cells provided the cDNA or gDNA that made up the material.

The V gene's germline CDR1 is PRHDT and CDR2 FYEKMQ (reference sequence). The CDR3 totals 16 residues. J lost 4 bases, V lost 5 bases, and 10 bases had no gene match. Study processing details: Amplifying reference gene primers gave estimates of nucleated cell counts. TCRdb's table, derived via immunoSEQ multiplex PCR, lists solely in-frame clones and lacks some. Clonal size and the V and J genes are those of that table, whereas D and trimming came from the DNA. The repertoire holds around 31,000 clones, roughly 90% seen once, with approximately 25% in the top ten. Sequenced material: peripheral blood. The chain uses TRBV13 and TRBJ2-3, with 9 bases lining up with TRBD1. The source is a human donor with active COVID-19. The donor label of this sample is uncertain. DNA for the CDR3: TGTGCCAGCAGCCTCGGACAGGGGCCTATAGCAGATACGCAGTATTTT. Its translation is CASSLGQGPIADTQYF. The complete variable domain, with remaining parts taken from reference TRBV13 and TRBJ2-3, reads AAGVIQSPRHLIKEKRETATLKCYPIPRHDTVYWYQQGPGQDPQFLISFYEKMQSDKGSIPDRFSAQQFSDYHSELNMSSLELGDSALYFCASSLGQGPIADTQYFGPGTRLTVL.